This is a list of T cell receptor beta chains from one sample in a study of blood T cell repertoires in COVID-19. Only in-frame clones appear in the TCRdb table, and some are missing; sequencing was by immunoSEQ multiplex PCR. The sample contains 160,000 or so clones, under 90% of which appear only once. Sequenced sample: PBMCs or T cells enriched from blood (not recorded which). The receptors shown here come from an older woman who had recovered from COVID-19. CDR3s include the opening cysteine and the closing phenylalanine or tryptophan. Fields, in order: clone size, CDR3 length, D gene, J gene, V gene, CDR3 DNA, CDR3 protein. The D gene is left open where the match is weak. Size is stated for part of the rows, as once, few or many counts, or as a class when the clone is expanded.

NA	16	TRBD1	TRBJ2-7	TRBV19	TGTGCCAGTAGTGCCCGGACAGGGGGGACTCGGAACGAGCAGTACTTC	CASSARTGGTRNEQYF
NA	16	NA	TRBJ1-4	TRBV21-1	TGTGCCAGCACAAGGACAGGAGACGGGACTAATGAAAAACTGTTTTTT	CASTRTGDGTNEKLFF
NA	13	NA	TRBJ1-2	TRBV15	TGTGCCACCAGCCAGGCAGCTAACTATGGCTACACCTTC	CATSQAANYGYTF
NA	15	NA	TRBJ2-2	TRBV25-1	TGTGCCAGCAGTGATTCTACAGGGCCTCACGGGGAGCTGTTTTTT	CASSDSTGPHGELFF
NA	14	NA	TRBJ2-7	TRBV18	TGTGCCAGCTCCCCGCAGGACTCTCCCGCCGAGCAGTACTTC	CASSPQDSPAEQYF
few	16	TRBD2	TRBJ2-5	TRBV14	TGTGCCAGCAGCCAAGGCCTAGCGGGGAAAGGGGAGACCCAGTACTTC	CASSQGLAGKGETQYF
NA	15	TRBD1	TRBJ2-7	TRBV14	TGTGCCAGCAGCCAAGAGGCAGGGGGCTACCACGAGCAGTACTTC	CASSQEAGGYHEQYF
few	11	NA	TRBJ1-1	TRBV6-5	TGTGCCGTCAGGGGAAACACTGAAGCTTTCTTT	CAVRGNTEAFF
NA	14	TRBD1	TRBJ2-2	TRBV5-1	TGCGCCAGCAGGTGGACAGGGGGGACCGGGGAGCTGTTTTTT	CASRWTGGTGELFF
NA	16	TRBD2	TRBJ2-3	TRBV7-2	TGTGCCAGCAGCTTGACTAGCGGGGGAGCCACAGATACGCAGTATTTT	CASSLTSGGATDTQYF
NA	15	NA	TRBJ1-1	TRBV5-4	TGTGCCAGCAGCTTAGCTACGGGAGGGAACACTGAAGCTTTCTTT	CASSLATGGNTEAFF
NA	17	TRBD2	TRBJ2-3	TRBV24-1	TGTGCCACCAGTGATGGGGTAGCGGGGTATTGGATAGATACGCAGTATTTT	CATSDGVAGYWIDTQYF
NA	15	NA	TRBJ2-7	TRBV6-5	TGTGCCAGCAGGACTCTCCTCTCGGGAAGCTACGAGCAGTACTTC	CASRTLLSGSYEQYF
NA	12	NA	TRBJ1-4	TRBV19	TGTGCCAGTAGCTTAGCCCCGGGAAAACTGTTTTTT	CASSLAPGKLFF
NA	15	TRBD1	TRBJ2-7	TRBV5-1	TGCGCCAGCAGCCACGGGACAGTGAGCTCCTACGAGCAGTACTTC	CASSHGTVSSYEQYF
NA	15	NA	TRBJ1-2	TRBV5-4	TGTGCCAGCAGCTTAAGTCAGGGGACAAACTATGGCTACACCTTC	CASSLSQGTNYGYTF
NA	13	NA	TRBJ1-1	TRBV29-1	TGCAGCGTTGTGGGGGGGGCCAACACTGAAGCTTTCTTT	CSVVGGANTEAFF
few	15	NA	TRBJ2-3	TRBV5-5	TGTGCCAGCAGCTTGGCCCCAATCAACACAGATACGCAGTATTTT	CASSLAPINTDTQYF
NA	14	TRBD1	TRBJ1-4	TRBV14	TGTGCCAGCAGCCAAGGACAGGGTTGGGAAAAACTGTTTTTT	CASSQGQGWEKLFF
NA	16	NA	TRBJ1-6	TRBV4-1	TGCGCCAGCAGCCAGCAACCAACAGGGTATATTTCACCCCTCCACTTT	CASSQQPTGYISPLHF
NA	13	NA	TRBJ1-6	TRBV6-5	TGTGCCAGCATGCCAGGGAATAATTCACCCCTCCACTTT	CASMPGNNSPLHF
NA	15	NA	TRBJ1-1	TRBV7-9	TGTGCCAGCAGCTTAGATGGACAAATGAACACTGAAGCTTTCTTT	CASSLDGQMNTEAFF
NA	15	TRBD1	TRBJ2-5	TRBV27	TGTGCCAGCAGGGGGGTGGCAGCCAGGGGGGAGACCCAGTACTTC	CASRGVAARGETQYF
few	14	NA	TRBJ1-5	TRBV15	TGTGCCACCAGCAGAGACGAGGGTTCTGGGCCCCAGCATTTT	CATSRDEGSGPQHF
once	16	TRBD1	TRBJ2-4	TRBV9	TGTGCCAGCAGCGTAGGACAGGGAATCCAAATGAACATTCAGTACTTC	CASSVGQGIQMNIQYF
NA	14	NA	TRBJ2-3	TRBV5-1	TGCGCCAGCAGCTTGACAGGGTTAATGGATACGCAGTATTTT	CASSLTGLMDTQYF
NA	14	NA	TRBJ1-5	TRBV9	TGTGCCAGCAGCGCCGGACAGAACTTTCAGCCCCAGCATTTT	CASSAGQNFQPQHF
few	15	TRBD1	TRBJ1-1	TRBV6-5	TGTGCCAGCAGTAATGCAGGGGGCTGGGGCACTGAAGCTTTCTTT	CASSNAGGWGTEAFF
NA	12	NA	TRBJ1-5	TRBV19	TGTGCCAGTAGAGTGGGCGATCAGCCCCAGCATTTT	CASRVGDQPQHF
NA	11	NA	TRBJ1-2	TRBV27	TGTGCCAGCAGGCGGGACGGCGGCTACACCTTC	CASRRDGGYTF
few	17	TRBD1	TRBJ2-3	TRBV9	TGTGCCAGCAGCGAGGGAGGGGGGACAGGGGGCACAGATACGCAGTATTTT	CASSEGGGTGGTDTQYF